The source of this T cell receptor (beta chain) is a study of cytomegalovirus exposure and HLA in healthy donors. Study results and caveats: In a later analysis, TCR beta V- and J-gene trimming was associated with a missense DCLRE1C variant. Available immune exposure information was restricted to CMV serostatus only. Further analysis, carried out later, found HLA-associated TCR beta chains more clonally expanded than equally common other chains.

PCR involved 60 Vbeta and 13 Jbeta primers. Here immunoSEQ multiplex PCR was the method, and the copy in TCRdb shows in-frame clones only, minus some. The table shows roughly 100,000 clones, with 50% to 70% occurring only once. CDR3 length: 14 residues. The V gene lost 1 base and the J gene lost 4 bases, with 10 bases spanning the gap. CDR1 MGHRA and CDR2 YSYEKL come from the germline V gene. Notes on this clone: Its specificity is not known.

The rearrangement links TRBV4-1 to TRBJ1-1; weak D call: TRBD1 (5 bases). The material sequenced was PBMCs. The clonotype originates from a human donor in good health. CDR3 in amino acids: CASSQAIQGTEAFF. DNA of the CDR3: TGCGCCAGCAGCCAAGCGATCCAGGGCACTGAAGCTTTCTTT.